These T cell receptor beta chains were read from a single sample in a study of blood T cell repertoires in COVID-19. The table came from immunoSEQ multiplex PCR; TCRdb's copy has only in-frame clones and leaves some out. Of around 140,000 clones in the sample, around 89% were seen once. The sequencing input was peripheral blood. These receptors all come from a man between 50 and 59 years old with active or convalescent COVID-19. Each CDR3 is given with its conserved first and last residue. Only some rows state a clone size, as once, few, many or a class for expanded clones.

.	TRBV28	TRBJ1-6	CASSLEIGVFSPLHF
.	TRBV21-1	TRBJ1-2	CASSKGATGGNDYGYTF
.	TRBV29-1	TRBJ1-5	CSVVMQGGQPQHF
.	TRBV5-5	TRBJ1-2	CASSSQVNYGYTF
.	TRBV2	TRBJ2-2	CASSFGPGRSGELFF
once	TRBV28	TRBJ1-2	CASTGGTDYVGGYTF
.	TRBV6-5	TRBJ1-5	CASSRTLQSNQPQHF
.	TRBV6-2/TRBV6-3	TRBJ1-4	CASSDRRKTTNEKLFF
.	TRBV5-4	TRBJ1-4	CASSSTGQGGGIGDEKLFF
few	TRBV18	TRBJ1-6	CASSPGSGAGNSPLHF
.	TRBV6-2/TRBV6-3	TRBJ1-1	CASSFNGGNTEAFF
.	TRBV4-1	TRBJ1-1	CASSQGLPGQMNTEAFF
.	TRBV24-1	TRBJ1-4	CATDQYRGTNEKLFF
.	TRBV19	TRBJ1-5	CASSIDPGRGGQPQHF
.	TRBV5-6	TRBJ1-5	CASSYGTGVSQPQHF
.	TRBV11-2	TRBJ1-3	CASSFDDRFGNTIYF
.	TRBV19	TRBJ2-2	CASSMGTRTFTGELFF
.	TRBV7-2	TRBJ2-2	CASSLLAGGSGELFF
.	TRBV3-1/TRBV3-2	TRBJ1-4	CASSLRRAGNEKLFF
.	TRBV11-2	TRBJ2-1	CASSLVAGGSYNEQFF
.	TRBV3-1/TRBV3-2	TRBJ2-7	CASSQFGYEQYF
.	TRBV19	TRBJ2-7	CASSIDMASASYEQYF
.	TRBV7-7	TRBJ2-1	CASSFLAGGPDEQFF